The 2 T cell receptor beta chains below all came from one sample that was sequenced in a study of beta chain features in type 1 diabetes. Since all of the isolated RNA was reverse transcribed, expressed TCRB transcripts were what got sequenced. Only in-frame clones appear in the TCRdb table, and some are missing; sequencing was by immunoSEQ multiplex PCR. The sample consists of around 310,000 clones, approximately 13% of them appearing once. Overall study results and limits: Patients with Type 1 diabetes showed moderately but significantly shorter TCRB CDR3s in all four CD4+ subsets.

These receptors have no identified antigens. What was sequenced was naive CD4+ T cells from blood. These receptors were collected from a woman under 30 with type 1 diabetes.

This clone was observed a handful of times. The rearrangement uses TRBV6-5 and TRBJ2-6; tentative D call: TRBD2 (5 bases). Germline values: CDR1 MNHEY, CDR2 SVGAGI. This CDR3 spans 15 amino acids. V was clipped by 7 bases and J by 0 bases, with 10 bases between them. This CDR3 is CASNPRGSGANVLTF. Written as DNA, the CDR3 is TGTGCCAGCAACCCTCGGGGCTCTGGGGCCAACGTCCTGACTTTC.

This rearrangement joins TRBV28 to TRBJ2-7; D may be TRBD1 (6 bases). This CDR3 contains 15 residues. The germline CDR1 and CDR2 sequences are MDHEN and SYDVKM. Trimming removed 6 bases from V and 4 bases from J, with 19 bases in between. Written as DNA, the CDR3 is TGTGCCAGCAGCCCGTCCGACAGGTTTGGGTACGAGCAGTACTTC. Its protein product is CASSPSDRFGYEQYF.